This TCR beta chain was retrieved from a study of T cell responses to AZD1222 COVID-19 vaccine. Comments on this clone: The antigen is undetermined.

Study-level results: White British donors predominated, females outnumbered males, and clonal diversity was possibly underestimated.

Generated by immunoSEQ multiplex PCR, the TCRdb table keeps only in-frame clones and is missing some. Seen here are tens of thousands of clones, roughly 90% observed once, and the top ten hold around 5.1%. V gave up 1 base and J gave up 6 bases, with 7 bases separating them. Germline CDR1 SEHNR, CDR2 FQNEAQ (reference sequence). This CDR3 contains 12 residues. This sequence joins TRBV7-9 and TRBJ2-7; D not certain. This specimen was peripheral blood, taken 28 days after the second AZD1222 dose. The TCR was taken from an adult who received the AZD1222 COVID-19 vaccine. The CDR3 DNA sequence: TGTGCCAGCAGCTTAGACTTTTCCGAGCAGTACTTC. Translation gives CASSLDFSEQYF.